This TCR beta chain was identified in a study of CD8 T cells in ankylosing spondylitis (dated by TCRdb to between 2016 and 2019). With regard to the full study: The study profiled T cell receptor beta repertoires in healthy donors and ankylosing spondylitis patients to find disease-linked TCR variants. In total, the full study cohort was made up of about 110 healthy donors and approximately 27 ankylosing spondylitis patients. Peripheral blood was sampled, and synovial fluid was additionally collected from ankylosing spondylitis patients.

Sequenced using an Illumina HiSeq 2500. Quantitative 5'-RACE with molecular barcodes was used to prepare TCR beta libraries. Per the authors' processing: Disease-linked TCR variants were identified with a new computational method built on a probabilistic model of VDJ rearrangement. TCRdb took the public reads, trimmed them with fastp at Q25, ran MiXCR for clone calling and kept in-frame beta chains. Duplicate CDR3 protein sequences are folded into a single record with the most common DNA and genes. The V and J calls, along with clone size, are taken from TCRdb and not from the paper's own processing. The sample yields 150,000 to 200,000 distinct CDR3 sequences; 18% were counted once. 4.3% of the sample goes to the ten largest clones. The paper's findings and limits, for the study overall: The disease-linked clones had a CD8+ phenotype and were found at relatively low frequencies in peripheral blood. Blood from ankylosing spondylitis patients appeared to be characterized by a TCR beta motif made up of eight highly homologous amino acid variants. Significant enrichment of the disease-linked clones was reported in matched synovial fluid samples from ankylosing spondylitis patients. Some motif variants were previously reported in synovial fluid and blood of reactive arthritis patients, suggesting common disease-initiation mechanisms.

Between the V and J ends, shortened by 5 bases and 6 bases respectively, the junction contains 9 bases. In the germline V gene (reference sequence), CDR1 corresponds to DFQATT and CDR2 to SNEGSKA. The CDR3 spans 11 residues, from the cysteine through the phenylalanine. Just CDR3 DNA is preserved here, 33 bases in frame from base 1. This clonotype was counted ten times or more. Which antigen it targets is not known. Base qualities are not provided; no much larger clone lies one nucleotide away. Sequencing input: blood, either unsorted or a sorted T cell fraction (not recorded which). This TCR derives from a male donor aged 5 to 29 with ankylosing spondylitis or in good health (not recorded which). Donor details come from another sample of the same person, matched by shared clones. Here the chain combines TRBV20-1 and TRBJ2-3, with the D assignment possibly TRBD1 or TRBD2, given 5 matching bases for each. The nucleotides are TGCAGTGCTTTATGGGGGGATACGCAGTATTTT. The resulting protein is CSALWGDTQYF.